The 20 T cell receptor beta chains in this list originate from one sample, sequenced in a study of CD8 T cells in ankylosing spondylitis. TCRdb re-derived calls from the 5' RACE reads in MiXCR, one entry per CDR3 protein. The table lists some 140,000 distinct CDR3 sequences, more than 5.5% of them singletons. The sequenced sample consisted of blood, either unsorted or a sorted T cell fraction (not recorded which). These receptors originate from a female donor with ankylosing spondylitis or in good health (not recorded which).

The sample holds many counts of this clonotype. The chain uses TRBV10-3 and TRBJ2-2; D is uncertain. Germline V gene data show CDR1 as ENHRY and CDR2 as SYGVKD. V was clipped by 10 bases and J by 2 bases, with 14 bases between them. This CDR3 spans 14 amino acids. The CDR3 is CATLNEENTGELFF. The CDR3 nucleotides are TGTGCCACTCTGAATGAAGAAAACACCGGGGAGCTGTTTTTT.

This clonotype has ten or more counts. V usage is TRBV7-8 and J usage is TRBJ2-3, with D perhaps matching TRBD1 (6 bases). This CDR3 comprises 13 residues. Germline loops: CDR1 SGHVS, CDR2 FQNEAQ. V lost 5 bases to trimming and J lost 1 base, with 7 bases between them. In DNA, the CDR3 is TGTGCCAGCAGCGGGGGCCGCACAGATACGCAGTATTTT. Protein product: CASSGGRTDTQYF. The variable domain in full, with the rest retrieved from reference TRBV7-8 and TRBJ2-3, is GAGVSQSPRYKVAKRGQDVALRCDPISGHVSLFWYQQALGQGPEFLTYFQNEAQLDKSGLPSDRFFAERPEGSVSTLKIQRTQQEDSAVYLCASSGGRTDTQYFGPGTRLTVL.

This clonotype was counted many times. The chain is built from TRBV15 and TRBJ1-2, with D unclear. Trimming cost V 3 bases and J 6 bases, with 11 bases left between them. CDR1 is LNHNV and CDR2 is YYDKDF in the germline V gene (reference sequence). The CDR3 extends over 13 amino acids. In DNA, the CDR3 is TGTGCCACCAGCAGTATCTGGCAGGATGGCTACACCTTC. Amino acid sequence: CATSSIWQDGYTF. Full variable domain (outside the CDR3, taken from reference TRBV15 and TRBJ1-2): DAMVIQNPRYQVTQFGKPVTLSCSQTLNHNVMYWYQQKSSQAPKLLFHYYDKDFNNEADTPDNFQSRRPNTSFCFLDIRSPGLGDTAMYLCATSSIWQDGYTFGSGTRLTVV.

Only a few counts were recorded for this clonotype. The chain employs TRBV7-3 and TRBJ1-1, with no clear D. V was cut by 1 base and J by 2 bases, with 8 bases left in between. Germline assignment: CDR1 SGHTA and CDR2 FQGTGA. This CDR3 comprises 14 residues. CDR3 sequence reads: CASSLKGPNTEAFF. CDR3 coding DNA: TGTGCCAGCAGCTTAAAAGGTCCCAACACTGAAGCTTTCTTT.

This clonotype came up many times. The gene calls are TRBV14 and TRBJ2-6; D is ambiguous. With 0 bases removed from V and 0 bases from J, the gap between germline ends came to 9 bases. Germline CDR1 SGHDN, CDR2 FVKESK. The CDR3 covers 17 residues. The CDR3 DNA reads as TGTGCCAGCAGCCAAGAGGGCCCGACCTCTGGGGCCAACGTCCTGACTTTC. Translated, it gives CASSQEGPTSGANVLTF.

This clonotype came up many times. In DNA, the CDR3 is TGTGCCAGCAGCTTAGGGGCGGGGGGTTACAATGAGCAGTTCTTC. The encoded protein is CASSLGAGGYNEQFF. The chain combines TRBV7-3 with TRBJ2-1; TRBD2 matches 8 bases. V shed 2 bases, J shed 4 bases, and the junction held 4 bases outside the gene matches. The CDR3 contains 15 residues. The germline V gene encodes CDR1 SGHTA and CDR2 FQGTGA.

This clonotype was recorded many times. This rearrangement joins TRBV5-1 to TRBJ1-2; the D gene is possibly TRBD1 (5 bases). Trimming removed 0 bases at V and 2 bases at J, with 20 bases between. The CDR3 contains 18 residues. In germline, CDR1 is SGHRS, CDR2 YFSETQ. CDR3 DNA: TGCGCCAGCAGCTTGGTTTTAGGGGCCAATCGGGCAAACTATGGCTACACCTTC. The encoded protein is CASSLVLGANRANYGYTF.

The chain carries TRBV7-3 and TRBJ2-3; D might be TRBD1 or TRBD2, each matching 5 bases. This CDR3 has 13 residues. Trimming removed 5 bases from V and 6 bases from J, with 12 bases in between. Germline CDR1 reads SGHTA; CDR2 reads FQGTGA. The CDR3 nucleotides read TGTGCCAGCAGCCTGGGACCGGCGGATACGCAGTATTTT. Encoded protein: CASSLGPADTQYF.

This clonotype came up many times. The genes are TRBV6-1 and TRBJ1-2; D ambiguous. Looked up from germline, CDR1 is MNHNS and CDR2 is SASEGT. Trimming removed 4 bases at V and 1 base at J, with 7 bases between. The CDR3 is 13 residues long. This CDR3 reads CASSVGSNYGYTF. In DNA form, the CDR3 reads TGTGCCAGCAGTGTGGGGAGTAACTATGGCTACACCTTC.

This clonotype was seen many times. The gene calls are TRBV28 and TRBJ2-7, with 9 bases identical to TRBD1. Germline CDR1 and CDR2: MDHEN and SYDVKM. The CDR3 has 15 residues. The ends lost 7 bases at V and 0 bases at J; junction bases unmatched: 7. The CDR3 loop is CASNLGQGGSYEQYF. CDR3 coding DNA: TGTGCCAGCAACCTGGGACAGGGTGGCTCCTACGAGCAGTACTTC.

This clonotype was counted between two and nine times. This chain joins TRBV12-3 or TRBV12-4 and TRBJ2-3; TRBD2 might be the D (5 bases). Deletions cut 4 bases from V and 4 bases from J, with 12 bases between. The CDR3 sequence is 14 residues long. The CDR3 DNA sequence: TGTGCCAGCAGTTCCGGGGAACTCGCAGATACGCAGTATTTT. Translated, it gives CASSSGELADTQYF.

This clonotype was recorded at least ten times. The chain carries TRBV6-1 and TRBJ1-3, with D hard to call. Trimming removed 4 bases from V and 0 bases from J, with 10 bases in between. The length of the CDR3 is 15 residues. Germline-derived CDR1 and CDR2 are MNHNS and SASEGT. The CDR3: CASSATSGSGNTIYF. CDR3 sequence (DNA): TGTGCCAGCAGTGCGACCTCGGGCTCTGGAAACACCATATATTTT.

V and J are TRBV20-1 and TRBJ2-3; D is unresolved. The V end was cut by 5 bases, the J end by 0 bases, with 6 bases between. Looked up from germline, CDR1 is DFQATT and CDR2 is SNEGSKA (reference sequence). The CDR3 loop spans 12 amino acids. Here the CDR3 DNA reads TGCAGTGCTTCGGACAGCACAGATACGCAGTATTTT. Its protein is CSASDSTDTQYF.

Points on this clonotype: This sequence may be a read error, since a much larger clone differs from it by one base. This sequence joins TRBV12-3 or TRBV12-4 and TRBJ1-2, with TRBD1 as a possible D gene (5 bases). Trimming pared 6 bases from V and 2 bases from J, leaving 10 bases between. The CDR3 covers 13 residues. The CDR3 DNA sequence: TGTGCCAGCAGCAAGAGACAGAACTATGGCTACACCTTC. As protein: CASSKRQNYGYTF.

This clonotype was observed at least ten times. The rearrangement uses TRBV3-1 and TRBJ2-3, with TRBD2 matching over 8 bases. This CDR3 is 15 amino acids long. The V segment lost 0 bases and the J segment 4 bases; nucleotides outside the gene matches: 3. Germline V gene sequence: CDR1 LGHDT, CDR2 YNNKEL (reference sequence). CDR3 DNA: TGTGCCAGCAGCCAAGAGGAACTAGCGGCAGATACGCAGTATTTT. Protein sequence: CASSQEELAADTQYF.

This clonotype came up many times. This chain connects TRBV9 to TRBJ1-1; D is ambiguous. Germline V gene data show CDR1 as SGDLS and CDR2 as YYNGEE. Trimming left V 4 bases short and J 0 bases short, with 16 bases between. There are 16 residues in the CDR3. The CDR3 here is CASSPFRENMNTEAFF. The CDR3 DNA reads TGTGCCAGCAGCCCTTTTAGGGAGAACATGAACACTGAAGCTTTCTTT.

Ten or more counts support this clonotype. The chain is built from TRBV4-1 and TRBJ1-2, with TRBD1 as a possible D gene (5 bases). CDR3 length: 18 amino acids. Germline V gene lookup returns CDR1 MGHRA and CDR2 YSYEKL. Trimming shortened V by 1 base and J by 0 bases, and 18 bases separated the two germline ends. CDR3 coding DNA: TGCGCCAGCAGCCAAGGGGACTTTGGGCAGGGAACTAACTATGGCTACACCTTC. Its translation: CASSQGDFGQGTNYGYTF.

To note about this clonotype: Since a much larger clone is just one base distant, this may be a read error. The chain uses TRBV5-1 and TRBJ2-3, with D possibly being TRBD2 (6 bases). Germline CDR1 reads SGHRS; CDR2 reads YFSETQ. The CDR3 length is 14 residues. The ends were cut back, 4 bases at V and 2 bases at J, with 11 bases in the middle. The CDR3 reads CASSARDFTDTQYF. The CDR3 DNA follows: TGCGCCAGCAGCGCCAGGGACTTCACAGATACGCAGTATTTT. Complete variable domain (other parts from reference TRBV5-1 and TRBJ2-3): KAGVTQTPRYLIKTRGQQVTLSCSPISGHRSVSWYQQTPGQGLQFLFEYFSETQRNKGNFPGRFSGRQFSNSRSEMNVSTLELGDSALYLCASSARDFTDTQYFGPGTRLTVL.

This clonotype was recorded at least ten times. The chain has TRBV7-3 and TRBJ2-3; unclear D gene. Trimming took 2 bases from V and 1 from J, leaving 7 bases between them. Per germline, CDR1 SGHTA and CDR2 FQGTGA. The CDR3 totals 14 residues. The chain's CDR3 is CASSLLSGTDTQYF. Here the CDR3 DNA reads TGTGCCAGCAGCTTATTATCAGGCACAGATACGCAGTATTTT.

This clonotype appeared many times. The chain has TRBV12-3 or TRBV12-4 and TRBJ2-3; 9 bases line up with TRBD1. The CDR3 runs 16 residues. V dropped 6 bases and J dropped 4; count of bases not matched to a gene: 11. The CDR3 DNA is TGTGCCAGCAGCTCATCGGGGGGACAGGGCCCAGATACGCAGTATTTT. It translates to CASSSSGGQGPDTQYF.